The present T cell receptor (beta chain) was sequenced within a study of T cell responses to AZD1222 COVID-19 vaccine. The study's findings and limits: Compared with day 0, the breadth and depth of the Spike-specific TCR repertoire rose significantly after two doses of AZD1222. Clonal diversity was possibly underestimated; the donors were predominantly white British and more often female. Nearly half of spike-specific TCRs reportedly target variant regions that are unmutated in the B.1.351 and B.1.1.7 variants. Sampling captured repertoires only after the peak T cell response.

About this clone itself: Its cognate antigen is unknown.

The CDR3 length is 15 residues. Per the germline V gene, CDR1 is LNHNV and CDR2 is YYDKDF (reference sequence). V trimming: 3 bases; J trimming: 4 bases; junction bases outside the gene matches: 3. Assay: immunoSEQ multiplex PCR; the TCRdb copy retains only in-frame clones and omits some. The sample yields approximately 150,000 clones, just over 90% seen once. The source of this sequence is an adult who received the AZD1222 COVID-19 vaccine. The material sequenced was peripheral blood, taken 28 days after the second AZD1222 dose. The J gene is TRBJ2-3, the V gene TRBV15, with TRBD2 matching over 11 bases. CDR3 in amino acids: CATSSVAGGPDTQYF. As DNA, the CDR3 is TGTGCCACCAGCAGCGTAGCGGGGGGGCCAGATACGCAGTATTTT.